Shown below are 27 T cell receptor beta chains from a single sample sequenced in a study of blood T cell repertoires in COVID-19. Profiled with immunoSEQ multiplex PCR; TCRdb holds only in-frame clones, not every one. This table has some 180,000 clones, 88% appearing once. The specimen was peripheral blood. The receptors shown here come from a man aged 50 or older who had recovered from COVID-19.

The J gene is TRBJ2-5, the V gene TRBV2; perhaps TRBD2 as D (6 bases). V was clipped by 8 bases and J by 1 base, with 17 bases between them. Germline V CDR1 and CDR2: SNHLY, FYNNEI. The CDR3 is made up of 15 amino acids. CDR3 protein: CASGRGGTSQETQYF. The CDR3, as DNA: TGTGCCAGCGGGAGAGGCGGGACGTCCCAAGAGACCCAGTACTTC.

V usage is TRBV7-2 and J usage is TRBJ2-7; 9 bases match TRBD1. The V and J ends lost 3 bases and 5 bases, in that order; junction bases with no gene match: 8. There are 15 residues in the CDR3. Germline-derived CDR1 and CDR2 are SGHTA and FQGNSA. CDR3 region: CASSLQGQGLHEQYF. CDR3 sequence (DNA): TGTGCCAGCAGCTTGCAGGGACAGGGCCTACACGAGCAGTACTTC. Looking up the rest from reference TRBV7-2 and TRBJ2-7 gives the full variable domain: GAGVSQSPSNKVTEKGKDVELRCDPISGHTALYWYRQSLGQGLEFLIYFQGNSAPDKSGLPSDRFSAERTGGSVSTLTIQRTQQEDSAVYLCASSLQGQGLHEQYFGPGTRLTVT.

The V and J genes are TRBV19 and TRBJ1-5; 11 bases line up with TRBD1. Germline CDR1 and CDR2: LNHDA and SQIVND (reference sequence). Losses at the gene ends were 3 bases for V and 6 bases for J; bases not matched to a gene: 7. The length of the CDR3 is 16 residues. The CDR3 DNA follows: TGTGCCAGTAGTATCAGGGGACAGGGGGGACGTCAGCCCCAGCATTTT. It is translated as CASSIRGQGGRQPQHF.

The chain has TRBV10-1 and TRBJ2-3; a weak D match, TRBD2 (5 bases). Germline CDR1 WNHNN, CDR2 SYGVQD (reference sequence). Trimming took off 8 bases at V and 2 bases at J, with 14 bases between the two ends. The CDR3 has 14 residues. The CDR3 is CASGPGGYTDTQYF. DNA for the CDR3: TGCGCCAGCGGCCCCGGCGGGTACACAGATACGCAGTATTTT.

The chain couples TRBV4-2 to TRBJ2-3; D unclear. The CDR3 contains 13 residues. Per germline, CDR1 LGHNA and CDR2 YNFKEQ. V lost 0 bases, J lost 4 bases, and 5 bases lay in between. The CDR3 coding sequence is TGTGCCAGCAGCCAAGATCCTCCAGATACGCAGTATTTT. Translating it yields CASSQDPPDTQYF.

The chain carries TRBV2 and TRBJ2-2; 7 bases fit TRBD1. This CDR3 is 14 amino acids long. V was pared by 5 bases and J by 6 bases, with 6 bases of the junction left unmatched. Germline V gene sequence: CDR1 SNHLY, CDR2 FYNNEI. The CDR3 spells CASSFQQGAGELFF. The CDR3 nucleotides are TGTGCCAGCAGTTTCCAGCAGGGGGCCGGGGAGCTGTTTTTT.

V is TRBV6-5 and J is TRBJ2-5; D is perhaps TRBD2 (6 bases). The V and J ends lost 4 bases and 5 bases respectively, with 11 bases between them. Germline loops: CDR1 MNHEY, CDR2 SVGAGI. The CDR3 length is 13 residues. Here the CDR3 DNA reads TGTGCCAGCAGTTCGGGACTCGAGGAGACCCAGTACTTC. Encoded protein: CASSSGLEETQYF.

The rearrangement joins TRBV30 to TRBJ2-2; 7 nucleotides match TRBD1. The CDR3 loop spans 15 amino acids. Per germline, CDR1 GTSNPN and CDR2 SVGIG (reference sequence). Trimming took 3 bases from V and 1 from J; bases not matched to a gene: 5. As DNA, the CDR3 is TGTGCCTGGAGCAGGACAGGTTGGAACACCGGGGAGCTGTTTTTT. Encoded protein: CAWSRTGWNTGELFF.

The J gene is TRBJ1-5, the V gene TRBV10-1; D might be TRBD1 (6 bases). Trimming removed 5 bases from V and 3 bases from J, with 8 bases in between. The CDR3 covers 13 residues. Germline V gene sequence: CDR1 WNHNN, CDR2 SYGVQD (reference sequence). CDR3 in DNA: TGCGCCAGCAGTTCAGGGGTCAATCAGCCCCAGCATTTT. This gives the protein CASSSGVNQPQHF.

CDR3 coding DNA: TGTGCCAGCAGCTTAGTCGCCCTTGGGTCAGGGAACACCTACGAGCAGTACTTC. Residues: CASSLVALGSGNTYEQYF. The V gene is TRBV11-2, the J gene TRBJ2-7; weak D call: TRBD1 (5 bases). CDR1 and CDR2 from the germline V gene are SGHAT and FQNNGV. This CDR3 has 18 residues. Trimming removed 1 base from V and 2 bases from J, with 21 bases in between.

The V call is TRBV28, the J call TRBJ1-3; D call uncertain. Germline values: CDR1 MDHEN, CDR2 SYDVKM. V lost 5 bases and J 2 bases, leaving 13 bases between the germline ends. The CDR3 has 15 residues. The CDR3 bases are TGTGCCAGCAGTCCCCCCTCCTCTGCTGGAAACACCATATATTTT. This sequence encodes CASSPPSSAGNTIYF.

The chain has TRBV28 and TRBJ2-2; possible D gene TRBD1, 6 bases. This CDR3 comprises 13 residues. Germline V gene sequence: CDR1 MDHEN, CDR2 SYDVKM. With 6 bases removed from V and 7 bases from J, the gap between germline ends came to 12 bases. Written as DNA, the CDR3 is TGTGCCAGCAGGTCCAGGGGTGTCGGGGAGCTGTTTTTT. Amino acids: CASRSRGVGELFF.

The V and J genes are TRBV7-2 and TRBJ1-2; 8 bases map to TRBD1. J gave up 9 bases and V 4 bases, and 13 bases lay outside the gene matches. CDR1 and CDR2 from the germline V gene are SGHTA and FQGNSA. This CDR3 is 15 amino acids long. The CDR3: CASSSRPSTGASYTF. Written as DNA, the CDR3 is TGTGCCAGCAGCTCCCGCCCCTCGACAGGGGCGAGCTACACCTTC.

This chain joins TRBV11-2 and TRBJ2-1, with 14 bases aligning to TRBD2. Germline CDR1 SGHAT, CDR2 FQNNGV. CDR3 size: 18 residues. With 1 base clipped from V and 7 bases from J, the junction kept 9 bases outside the gene matches. CDR3 protein: CASSLGTGTSGRSNEQFF. The CDR3 DNA follows: TGTGCCAGCAGCTTAGGAACCGGGACTAGCGGGAGAAGTAATGAGCAGTTCTTC. Filled out from reference TRBV11-2 and TRBJ2-1, the complete variable domain reads EAGVAQSPRYKIIEKRQSVAFWCNPISGHATLYWYQQILGQGPKLLIQFQNNGVVDDSQLPKDRFSAERLKGVDSTLKIQPAKLEDSAVYLCASSLGTGTSGRSNEQFFGPGTRLTVL.

V is TRBV5-1 and J is TRBJ1-1; TRBD1 might be the D (6 bases). This CDR3 has 13 residues. Trimming removed 2 bases from V and 5 bases from J, with 10 bases in between. In germline, CDR1 is SGHRS, CDR2 YFSETQ. CDR3 in amino acids: CASSLTRGTEAFF. The CDR3 DNA sequence: TGCGCCAGCAGCTTAACCAGGGGAACTGAAGCTTTCTTT.

This chain connects TRBV4-1 to TRBJ2-7; 8 bases align to TRBD2. V trimming: 3 bases; J trimming: 3 bases; junction bases outside the gene matches: 4. Germline CDR1 and CDR2: MGHRA and YSYEKL. The CDR3 extends over 14 amino acids. The CDR3 here is CASSHNSGDYEQYF. In DNA, the CDR3 is TGCGCCAGCAGCCACAATAGCGGGGACTACGAGCAGTACTTC.

The chain combines TRBV7-9 with TRBJ2-2, with 8 bases identical to TRBD2. Germline loops: CDR1 SEHNR, CDR2 FQNEAQ (reference sequence). Losses at the gene ends were 4 bases for V and 4 bases for J; bases not matched to a gene: 5. This CDR3 region has 15 residues. CDR3 sequence reads: CASSSASGPTGELFF. The CDR3 nucleotides are TGTGCCAGCAGCTCCGCTAGCGGGCCCACCGGGGAGCTGTTTTTT.

J is TRBJ2-1 and V is TRBV11-2; 9 bases agree with TRBD2. The germline V gene encodes CDR1 SGHAT and CDR2 FQNNGV. With 7 bases clipped from V and 1 base from J, the junction kept 8 bases outside the gene matches. The CDR3 has 16 amino acids. The CDR3 coding sequence is TGTGCCAGCACCCCTCATAGCGGGAGTTCCTACAATGAGCAGTTCTTC. This sequence encodes CASTPHSGSSYNEQFF.

CDR3 nucleotide sequence: TGTGCCAGCAGTTACTTAGGGGGGGGCCGGTCAGGTCGGAATCAGCCCCAGCATTTT. It is translated as CASSYLGGGRSGRNQPQHF. The V gene is TRBV6-2 or TRBV6-3, the J gene TRBJ1-5; the D gene is possibly TRBD1 (6 bases). CDR1 MNHEY and CDR2 SVGEGT come from the germline V gene. This CDR3 comprises 19 residues. The ends were cut back, 1 base at V and 4 bases at J, with 23 bases in the middle.

The chain couples TRBV19 to TRBJ1-5; D remains ambiguous. V lost 8 bases and J lost 1, with 9 bases in between. The CDR3 is made up of 13 amino acids. Germline loops: CDR1 LNHDA, CDR2 SQIVND (reference sequence). The CDR3 sequence is CASEAVSNQPQHF. CDR3 nucleotide sequence: TGTGCCAGTGAGGCCGTGAGCAATCAGCCCCAGCATTTT.

This clone has a handful of counts. V gene TRBV19 combines with J gene TRBJ2-2, with 14 bases that match TRBD2. V lost 6 bases to trimming and J lost 6 bases; unmatched junction nucleotides: 6. Germline V gives CDR1 LNHDA, CDR2 SQIVND (reference sequence). This CDR3 is built from 16 residues. Here the CDR3 DNA reads TGTGCCAGTAGCCGAGGGACTAGCGGGGGAGCCGGGGAGCTGTTTTTT. Protein sequence: CASSRGTSGGAGELFF.

This clone was counted ten times or more. This CDR3 reads CASSYPGLAGVDEQFF. The CDR3 DNA follows: TGTGCCAGCAGTTACCCGGGACTAGCGGGAGTAGATGAGCAGTTCTTC. This chain uses TRBV6-2 or TRBV6-3 with TRBJ2-1, with 14 bases fitting TRBD2. CDR1 is MNHEY and CDR2 is SVGEGT in the germline V gene. This CDR3 has 16 residues. The junction had 5 bases not matched to a gene; V was cut back by 2 bases and J by 8 bases.

The rearrangement uses TRBV28 and TRBJ2-2; possible D gene TRBD2, 5 bases. V lost 2 bases and J lost 5, with 6 bases in between. The CDR3 is 13 residues long. Germline values: CDR1 MDHEN, CDR2 SYDVKM. The CDR3 nucleotides read TGTGCCAGCAGTTTACTAGCAACCGGGGAGCTGTTTTTT. Amino acid sequence: CASSLLATGELFF.

This chain links TRBV11-2 with TRBJ1-6; 7 nucleotides align to TRBD1. Germline V gives CDR1 SGHAT, CDR2 FQNNGV. There are 16 residues in the CDR3. V trimming: 5 bases; J trimming: 6 bases; junction bases outside the gene matches: 10. CDR3 nucleotides: TGTGCCAGCAGCCCCCGGGGGGGGACAGCTAATTCACCCCTCCACTTT. It yields the protein CASSPRGGTANSPLHF.

This chain uses TRBV6-5 with TRBJ1-6; D not resolved. V gave up 6 bases and J gave up 0 bases, with 9 bases separating them. This CDR3 comprises 15 residues. Germline V gene data show CDR1 as MNHEY and CDR2 as SVGAGI. The CDR3 DNA sequence: TGTGCCAGCAGGAGGGTCAGCTCCTATAATTCACCCCTCCACTTT. Translating gives CASRRVSSYNSPLHF.

The gene calls are TRBV5-1 and TRBJ2-3; maybe TRBD1 (5 bases). Trimming left V 1 base short and J 4 bases short, with 16 bases between. From germline, CDR1 is SGHRS and CDR2 YFSETQ. CDR3 length: 16 amino acids. The CDR3 DNA reads TGCGCCAGCAGCTTGCGGGCGACAGACACCGCAGATACGCAGTATTTT. It is translated as CASSLRATDTADTQYF.

The chain employs TRBV5-1 and TRBJ2-5, with D possibly TRBD2 on 6 matching bases. The CDR3 runs to 16 residues. Germline V gives CDR1 SGHRS, CDR2 YFSETQ. V was shortened by 4 bases and J by 5 bases, with 21 bases between the two germline ends. The CDR3 spells CASSPSAAGRGETQYF. Written as DNA, the CDR3 is TGCGCCAGCAGCCCGTCGGCAGCGGGCCGTGGGGAGACCCAGTACTTC.